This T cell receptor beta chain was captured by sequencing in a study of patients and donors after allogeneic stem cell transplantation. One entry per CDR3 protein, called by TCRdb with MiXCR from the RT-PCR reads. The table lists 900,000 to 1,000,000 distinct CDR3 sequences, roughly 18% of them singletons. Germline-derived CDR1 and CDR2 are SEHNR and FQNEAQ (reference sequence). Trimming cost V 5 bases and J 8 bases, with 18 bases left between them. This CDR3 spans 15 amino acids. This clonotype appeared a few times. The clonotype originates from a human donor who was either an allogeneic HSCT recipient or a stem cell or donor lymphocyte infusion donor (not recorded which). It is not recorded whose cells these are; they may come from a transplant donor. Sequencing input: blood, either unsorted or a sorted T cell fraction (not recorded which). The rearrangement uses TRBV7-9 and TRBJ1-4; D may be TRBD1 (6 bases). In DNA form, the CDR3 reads TGTGCCAGCAGCGCCGCCGGGGGGGCGTCCGAAAAACTGTTTTTT. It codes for CASSAAGGASEKLFF.